This T cell receptor beta chain is drawn from a study of blood T cell repertoires in COVID-19. Authors' data handling: The authors estimated nucleated cell counts from reference gene primer amplification. Using immunoSEQ multiplex PCR, the repertoire was profiled, and TCRdb retains in-frame clones only, with some absent. Clone size and V and J calls were adopted from that table, with D and trimming inferred from the DNA. The table has more than 120,000 clones, 75% to 90% seen once; the top ten hold approximately 40%. Germline values: CDR1 KGHSH, CDR2 LQKENI. This CDR3 has 14 residues. V was trimmed by 3 bases and J by 1 base, leaving 9 bases between them. This clone was counted a few times.

The sequence came from a middle-aged man who had recovered from COVID-19. The sequenced material came from peripheral blood. The rearrangement joins TRBV18 to TRBJ2-5, with TRBD1 as a possible D gene (5 bases). CDR3 loop: CASSPNQGQETQYF. CDR3 nucleotides: TGTGCCAGCTCACCCAACCAGGGCCAAGAGACCCAGTACTTC.